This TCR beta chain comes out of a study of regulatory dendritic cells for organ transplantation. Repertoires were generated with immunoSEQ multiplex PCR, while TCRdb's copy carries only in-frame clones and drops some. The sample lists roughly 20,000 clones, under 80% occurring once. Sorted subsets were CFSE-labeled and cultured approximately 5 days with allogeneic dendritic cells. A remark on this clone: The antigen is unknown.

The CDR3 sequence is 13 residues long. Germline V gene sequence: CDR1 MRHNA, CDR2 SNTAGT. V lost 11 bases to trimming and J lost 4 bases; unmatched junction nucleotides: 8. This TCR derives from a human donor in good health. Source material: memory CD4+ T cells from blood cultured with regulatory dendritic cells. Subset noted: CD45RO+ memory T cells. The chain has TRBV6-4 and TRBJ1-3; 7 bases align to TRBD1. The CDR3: CALRRDSGNTIYF. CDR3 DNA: TGTGCCTTACGCCGGGACAGCGGAAACACCATATATTTT.